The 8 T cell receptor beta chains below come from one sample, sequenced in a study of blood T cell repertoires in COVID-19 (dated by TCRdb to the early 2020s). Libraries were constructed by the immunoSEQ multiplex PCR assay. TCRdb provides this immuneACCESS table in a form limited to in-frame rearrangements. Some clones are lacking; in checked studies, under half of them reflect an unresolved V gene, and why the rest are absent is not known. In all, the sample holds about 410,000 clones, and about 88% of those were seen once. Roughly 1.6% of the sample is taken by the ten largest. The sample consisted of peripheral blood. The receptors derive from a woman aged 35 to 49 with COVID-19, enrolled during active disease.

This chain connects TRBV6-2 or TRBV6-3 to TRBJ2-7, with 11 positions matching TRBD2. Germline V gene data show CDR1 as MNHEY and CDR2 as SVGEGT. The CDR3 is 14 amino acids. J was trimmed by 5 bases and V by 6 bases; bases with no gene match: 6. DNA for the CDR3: TGTGCCAGCAGCTATAGCGGGAGGGACCACGAGCAGTACTTC. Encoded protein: CASSYSGRDHEQYF.

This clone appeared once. Here the CDR3 reads CASSLTRLAGNIQYF. CDR3 nucleotide sequence: TGTGCCAGCAGCTTAACGAGGCTAGCGGGAAACATTCAGTACTTC. V usage is TRBV7-3 and J usage is TRBJ2-4; 8 nucleotides align to TRBD2. Trimming removed 0 bases from V and 6 bases from J; junction bases left unmatched: 4. Per the germline V gene, CDR1 is SGHTA and CDR2 is FQGTGA. The CDR3 extends over 15 amino acids.

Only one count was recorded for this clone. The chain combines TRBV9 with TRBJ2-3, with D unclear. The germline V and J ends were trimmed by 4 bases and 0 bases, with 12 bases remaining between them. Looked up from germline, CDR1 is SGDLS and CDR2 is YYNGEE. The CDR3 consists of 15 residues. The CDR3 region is CASSPSRSSTDTQYF. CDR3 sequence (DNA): TGTGCCAGCAGCCCGAGTCGGAGTAGCACAGATACGCAGTATTTT.

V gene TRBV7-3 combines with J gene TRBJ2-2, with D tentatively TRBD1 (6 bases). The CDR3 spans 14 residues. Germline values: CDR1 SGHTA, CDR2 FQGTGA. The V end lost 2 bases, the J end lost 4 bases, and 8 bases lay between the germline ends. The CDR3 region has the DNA TGTGCCAGCAGCTTACAGGGGACCACCGGGGAGCTGTTTTTT. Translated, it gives CASSLQGTTGELFF. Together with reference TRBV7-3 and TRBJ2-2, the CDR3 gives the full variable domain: GAGVSQTPSNKVTEKGKYVELRCDPISGHTALYWYRQSLGQGPEFLIYFQGTGAADDSGLPNDRFFAVRPEGSVSTLKIQRTERGDSAVYLCASSLQGTTGELFFGEGSRLTVL.

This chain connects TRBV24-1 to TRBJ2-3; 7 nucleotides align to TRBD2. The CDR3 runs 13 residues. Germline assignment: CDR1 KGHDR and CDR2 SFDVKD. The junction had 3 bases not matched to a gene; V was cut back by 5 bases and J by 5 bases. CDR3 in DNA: TGTGCCACCAGTGCGGGGGAGGGAGATACGCAGTATTTT. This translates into CATSAGEGDTQYF.

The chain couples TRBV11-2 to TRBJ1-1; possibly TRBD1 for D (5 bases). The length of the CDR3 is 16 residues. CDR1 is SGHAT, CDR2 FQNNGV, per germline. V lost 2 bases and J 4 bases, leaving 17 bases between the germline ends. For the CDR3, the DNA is TGTGCCAGCAGCTTAATTGTAGAAGGAAGGGGCACTGAAGCTTTCTTT. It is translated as CASSLIVEGRGTEAFF.

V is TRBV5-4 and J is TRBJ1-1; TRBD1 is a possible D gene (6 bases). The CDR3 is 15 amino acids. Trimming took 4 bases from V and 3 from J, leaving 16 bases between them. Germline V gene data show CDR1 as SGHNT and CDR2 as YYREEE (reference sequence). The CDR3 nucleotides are TGTGCCAGCAGCCCCGGGGGGGGCTACGACACTGAAGCTTTCTTT. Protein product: CASSPGGGYDTEAFF.

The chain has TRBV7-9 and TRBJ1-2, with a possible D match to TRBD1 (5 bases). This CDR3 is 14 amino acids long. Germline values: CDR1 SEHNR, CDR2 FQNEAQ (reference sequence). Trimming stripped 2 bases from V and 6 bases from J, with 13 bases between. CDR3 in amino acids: CASSLIIDSHGYTF. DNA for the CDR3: TGTGCCAGCAGCTTAATCATCGACAGCCATGGCTACACCTTC.